The 10 T cell receptor beta chains in this list originate from one sample, sequenced in a study of T cells in Graves' hyperthyroidism and ophthalmopathy. From RNA transcripts, TCR beta CDR3 regions were amplified. First-round RT-PCR targeting the TCR CDR3 was performed with the HTBI primer set. Using its own MiXCR run on the multiplex PCR reads, TCRdb lists one record per CDR3 protein. The repertoire includes fewer than 450,000 distinct CDR3 sequences, roughly 20% of them detected once, and around 40% sits in the top ten. Sequencing was done on a sample of blood. These receptors all come from a young man with Graves' ophthalmopathy.

This clonotype was counted ten times or more. This chain links TRBV27 with TRBJ2-7; D gene uncertain. Trimming stripped 3 bases from V and 2 bases from J, with 14 bases between. The germline gives CDR1 MNHEY, CDR2 SMNVEV (reference sequence). The CDR3 sequence is 15 residues long. The CDR3 DNA sequence: TGTGCCAGCAGTTTCTCCGAGAAGTTTCCCTACGAGCAGTACTTC. Translation gives CASSFSEKFPYEQYF.

The chain employs TRBV6-5 and TRBJ1-1; TRBD1 might be the D (6 bases). Trimming removed 2 bases at V and 1 base at J, with 17 bases between. Germline lookup yields CDR1 MNHEY and CDR2 SVGAGI. This CDR3 is built from 17 residues. The DNA for the CDR3 is TGTGCCAGCAGTTACGGCAACGGGGGCTCCCGGAACACTGAAGCTTTCTTT. This gives the protein CASSYGNGGSRNTEAFF.

In its sample, this clonotype was seen a few times. The J gene is TRBJ1-6, the V gene TRBV29-1, with no clear D. The ends were cut back, 8 bases at V and 1 base at J, with 18 bases in the middle. CDR1 and CDR2 from the germline V gene are SQVTM and ANQGSEA. The CDR3 runs to 16 residues. In nucleotides, the CDR3 is TGCAGCCCCTCTGTGGAGGCCATATCCTATAATTCACCCCTCCACTTT. Its translation is CSPSVEAISYNSPLHF.

This clonotype has just a few counts. The chain has TRBV6-1 and TRBJ1-4; D is unresolved. In germline, CDR1 is MNHNS, CDR2 SASEGT. V was shortened by 7 bases and J by 1 base, with 10 bases between the two germline ends. This CDR3 contains 14 residues. CDR3 coding DNA: TGTGCCAGCATAGCGGCTAGAACTAATGAAAAACTGTTTTTT. As protein: CASIAARTNEKLFF.

Ten or more counts support this clonotype. V usage is TRBV3-1 and J usage is TRBJ2-1; D gene unclear. CDR1 is LGHDT, CDR2 YNNKEL, per germline (reference sequence). This CDR3 has 11 amino acids. The ends were cut back, 1 base at V and 11 bases at J, with 6 bases in the middle. The CDR3 reads CASSQGQKQFF. Here the CDR3 DNA reads TGTGCCAGCAGCCAAGGCCAAAAGCAGTTCTTC.

CDR3 DNA: TGTGCCACCAGTGATTCGGGACCAAACACTGAAGCTTTCTTT. It encodes CATSDSGPNTEAFF. V usage is TRBV24-1 and J usage is TRBJ1-1, with D perhaps matching TRBD1 (5 bases). The CDR3 is 14 residues long. Germline lookup yields CDR1 KGHDR and CDR2 SFDVKD. The V and J ends lost 2 bases and 2 bases respectively, with 8 bases between them.

This clonotype appeared a few times. The CDR3 loop is CASSQDGENGELFF. The DNA of the CDR3 is TGCGCCAGCAGCCAAGATGGAGAGAACGGGGAGCTGTTTTTT. V usage is TRBV4-1 and J usage is TRBJ2-2; no reliable D call. Deletions cut 0 bases from V and 7 bases from J, with 9 bases between. This CDR3 contains 14 residues. Germline CDR1 is MGHRA and CDR2 is YSYEKL.

V and J are TRBV7-2 and TRBJ1-4; D is ambiguous. Trimming shortened V by 1 base and J by 8 bases, and 14 bases separated the two germline ends. The CDR3 sequence is 15 residues long. CDR1 SGHTA and CDR2 FQGNSA come from the germline V gene. DNA for the CDR3: TGTGCCAGCAGCTTAGACGAGCTCAGACGGGAAAAACTGTTTTTT. Amino acid sequence: CASSLDELRREKLFF.

This clonotype was detected ten times or more. The chain joins TRBV20-1 to TRBJ1-1, with TRBD1 identical over 8 bases. V was pared by 2 bases and J by 0 bases, with 5 bases of the junction left unmatched. The germline gives CDR1 DFQATT, CDR2 SNEGSKA (reference sequence). The CDR3 loop spans 15 amino acids. CDR3 nucleotide sequence: TGCAGTGCTAGAAAGAGACAGGGGATGAACACTGAAGCTTTCTTT. Amino acids: CSARKRQGMNTEAFF.

With respect to this clonotype: A read error may account for a junction end that differs from germline. The chain recombines TRBV5-1 with TRBJ2-5, with D perhaps matching TRBD1 (6 bases). In germline, CDR1 is SGHRS, CDR2 YFSETQ. The CDR3 contains 14 residues. In DNA form, the CDR3 reads TGCGCCAGCAGCTTGGTATCGGACAGCCCAAGACGGCACTTC. Its protein is CASSLVSDSPRRHF.